One and the same sample provided the 27 T cell receptor beta chains below, sequenced in a study of T cell responses to AZD1222 COVID-19 vaccine (dated by TCRdb to the early 2020s). The method was the immunoSEQ multiplex PCR assay. TCRdb retrieved this table from immuneACCESS and kept in-frame rearrangements only. Not all clones are present; in checked studies, unresolved V genes account for under half, and no reason is known for the remainder. This sample lists over 85,000 clones; approximately 89% were detected once. The ten biggest clones cover about 5.2% of the sample. What the time point label conveys for this sample: about 28 days (+/-7) after the second vaccine dose. Sequencing was performed on peripheral blood, taken 28 days after the second AZD1222 dose. The receptor source for this set is an adult who received the AZD1222 COVID-19 vaccine.

The chain has TRBV4-3 and TRBJ1-6; weak D call: TRBD1 (5 bases). CDR3 size: 16 residues. CDR1 and CDR2 from the germline V gene are LGHNA and YSLEER. Trimming stripped 0 bases from V and 10 bases from J, with 16 bases between. CDR3 sequence (DNA): TGCGCCAGCAGCCAAGACTGGGGACGCCTAGACTCACCCCTCCACTTT. Protein product: CASSQDWGRLDSPLHF.

The rearrangement uses TRBV15 and TRBJ1-2; D is undetermined. The V end lost 0 bases, the J end lost 5 bases, and 10 bases lay between the germline ends. This CDR3 has 14 amino acids. The V gene's germline CDR1 is LNHNV and CDR2 YYDKDF (reference sequence). The CDR3 loop reads CATSRDRQLYGYTF. DNA for the CDR3: TGTGCCACCAGCAGAGACAGACAACTATATGGCTACACCTTC. Drawing the rest from reference TRBV15 and TRBJ1-2, the complete variable domain is DAMVIQNPRYQVTQFGKPVTLSCSQTLNHNVMYWYQQKSSQAPKLLFHYYDKDFNNEADTPDNFQSRRPNTSFCFLDIRSPGLGDTAMYLCATSRDRQLYGYTFGSGTRLTVV.

This chain links TRBV4-1 with TRBJ1-5, with unresolved D. This CDR3 spans 15 amino acids. The germline V gene encodes CDR1 MGHRA and CDR2 YSYEKL. The V and J ends lost 4 bases and 5 bases respectively, with 15 bases between them. The CDR3 DNA is TGCGCCAGCAGCCGAAAGCACTCCGCCGATCAGCCCCAGCATTTT. It yields the protein CASSRKHSADQPQHF.

The gene calls are TRBV20-1 and TRBJ1-2, with 9 bases lining up with TRBD1. The CDR3 runs 16 residues. Per germline, CDR1 DFQATT and CDR2 SNEGSKA (reference sequence). Trimming cost V 3 bases and J 2 bases; bases outside gene matches: 10. The CDR3 loop is CSASFSTGGVNYGYTF. The CDR3 DNA sequence: TGCAGTGCTAGTTTCTCGACAGGGGGAGTAAACTATGGCTACACCTTC.

In this sample, this clone turned up a few times. The chain is built from TRBV5-1 and TRBJ1-6; D may be TRBD1 (5 bases). The CDR3 totals 13 residues. The germline CDR1 and CDR2 sequences are SGHRS and YFSETQ. Trimming shortened V by 5 bases and J by 5 bases, and 8 bases separated the two germline ends. The CDR3 sequence: CASRPDNNSPLHF. In DNA, the CDR3 is TGCGCCAGCAGGCCGGACAATAATTCACCCCTCCACTTT.

The rearrangement uses TRBV3-1 (or the pseudogene TRBV3-2) and TRBJ1-3; unclear D gene. V was pared by 0 bases and J by 0 bases, with 12 bases between. The V gene's germline CDR1 is LGHDT and CDR2 YNNKEL (reference sequence). There are 17 residues in the CDR3. As DNA, the CDR3 is TGTGCCAGCAGCCAAGAAGGAGTGAGGTACTCTGGAAACACCATATATTTT. It is translated as CASSQEGVRYSGNTIYF.

CDR3 DNA: TGTGCCAGCTCACCCTCCCTCGCTACAGGGAGAAGGGTTAATGAGCAGTTCTTC. Encoded protein: CASSPSLATGRRVNEQFF. The chain uses TRBV3-1 (or the pseudogene TRBV3-2) and TRBJ2-1; D perhaps matches TRBD1 (6 bases). CDR1 and CDR2 from the germline V gene are LGHDT and YNNKEL (reference sequence). Trimming took off 8 bases at V and 7 bases at J, with 30 bases between the two ends. CDR3 size: 18 residues.

This chain connects TRBV12-3 or TRBV12-4 to TRBJ2-7, with D unclear. Trimming removed 3 bases at V and 7 bases at J, with 7 bases between. The CDR3 sequence is 11 residues long. For the CDR3, the DNA is TGTGCCAGCAGTTTTGATCGAGAGCAGTACGTC. It yields the protein CASSFDREQYV.

The rearrangement uses TRBV19 and TRBJ2-7; 8 nucleotides agree with TRBD2. Trimming at V came to 2 bases and at J to 2 bases, leaving 2 bases not matched to a gene. The CDR3 runs to 14 residues. Germline V CDR1 and CDR2: LNHDA, SQIVND (reference sequence). The CDR3 coding sequence is TGTGCCAGTAGTATAAAAGCGGGGGCCTACGAGCAGTACTTC. The encoded protein is CASSIKAGAYEQYF.

This clone was seen only once. For the CDR3, the DNA is TGTGCCAGCAGCACTCAGGGGAGCTCCTATAATTCACCCCTCCACTTT. Encoded protein: CASSTQGSSYNSPLHF. J is TRBJ1-6 and V is TRBV3-1 (or the pseudogene TRBV3-2), with a possible D match to TRBD1 (6 bases). The V gene lost 5 bases and the J gene lost 0 bases, with 11 bases spanning the gap. The germline V gene encodes CDR1 LGHDT and CDR2 YNNKEL (reference sequence). CDR3 size: 16 residues.

The chain combines TRBV5-6 with TRBJ2-1; D remains unclear. Germline V gene lookup returns CDR1 SGHDT and CDR2 YYEEEE. Trimming shortened V by 7 bases and J by 3 bases, and 5 bases separated the two germline ends. This CDR3 has 11 residues. As DNA, the CDR3 is TGTGCCAGCGAGCTCTACAATGAGCAGTTCTTC. Its translation is CASELYNEQFF.

This clone was counted once. The chain links TRBV11-2 to TRBJ1-3; possibly TRBD1 for D (5 bases). Germline values: CDR1 SGHAT, CDR2 FQNNGV. Trimming pared 6 bases from V and 7 bases from J, leaving 16 bases between. CDR3 length: 14 residues. The CDR3 loop reads CASRSAGRANTIYF. As DNA, the CDR3 is TGTGCCAGCAGATCGGCGGGACGCGCGAACACCATATATTTT.

This chain joins TRBV6-5 and TRBJ1-4; TRBD1 agrees at 9 bases. The V segment lost 5 bases and the J segment 8 bases; nucleotides outside the gene matches: 6. Per germline, CDR1 MNHEY and CDR2 SVGAGI. The CDR3 contains 14 residues. The CDR3 nucleotides read TGTGCCAGCAGTCCTCGGACAGGGGTCGAAAAACTGTTTTTT. Translated: CASSPRTGVEKLFF.

The rearrangement links TRBV15 to TRBJ2-1; D unclear. Germline CDR1 is LNHNV and CDR2 is YYDKDF (reference sequence). The CDR3 sequence is 16 residues long. With 3 bases removed from V and 0 bases from J, the gap between germline ends came to 12 bases. CDR3 region: CATSSVLPSSYNEQFF. The CDR3 bases are TGTGCCACCAGCAGTGTTCTTCCTAGCTCCTACAATGAGCAGTTCTTC.

This clone was found a few times. This rearrangement joins TRBV3-1 (or the pseudogene TRBV3-2) to TRBJ2-7; the D gene is possibly TRBD2 (5 bases). With 3 bases removed from V and 3 bases from J, the gap between germline ends came to 12 bases. The CDR3 extends over 14 amino acids. Germline V CDR1 and CDR2: LGHDT, YNNKEL (reference sequence). The CDR3 is CASSQDPRDYEQYV. CDR3 nucleotides: TGTGCCAGCAGCCAGGACCCTCGGGACTACGAGCAGTACGTC.

The genes are TRBV19 and TRBJ1-3, with 9 bases that match TRBD1. Germline loops: CDR1 LNHDA, CDR2 SQIVND (reference sequence). The CDR3 loop spans 15 amino acids. V dropped 4 bases and J dropped 4; count of bases not matched to a gene: 5. The CDR3 is CASSTQGARGNTIYF. The CDR3 DNA follows: TGTGCCAGTAGTACACAGGGGGCGCGAGGAAACACCATATATTTT.

The chain links TRBV10-2 to TRBJ2-7, with TRBD1 as a possible D gene (5 bases). V shed 0 bases and J shed 2 bases, with 5 bases lying between them. CDR3 length: 13 amino acids. CDR1 is WSHSY, CDR2 SAAADI, per germline. CDR3 in DNA: TGCGCCAGCAGTGAGTCGGGGCCCTACGAGCAGTACGTC. It specifies CASSESGPYEQYV.

This chain joins TRBV7-2 and TRBJ1-2, with 10 bases fitting TRBD1. Trimming at V came to 3 bases and at J to 3 bases, leaving 4 bases not matched to a gene. CDR1 SGHTA and CDR2 FQGNSA come from the germline V gene. The CDR3 is 15 residues long. The CDR3 reads CASSLMTGGDYGYTF. CDR3 sequence (DNA): TGTGCCAGCAGCTTGATGACAGGGGGCGACTATGGCTACACCTTC. The full variable domain, completed using reference TRBV7-2 and TRBJ1-2, is GAGVSQSPSNKVTEKGKDVELRCDPISGHTALYWYRQSLGQGLEFLIYFQGNSAPDKSGLPSDRFSAERTGGSVSTLTIQRTQQEDSAVYLCASSLMTGGDYGYTFGSGTRLTVV.

The J gene is TRBJ1-6, the V gene TRBV27; D call uncertain. The germline gives CDR1 MNHEY, CDR2 SMNVEV (reference sequence). V lost 1 base and J 8 bases, leaving 9 bases between the germline ends. This CDR3 has 14 residues. CDR3 nucleotide sequence: TGTGCCAGCAGTTTATGGCACCCCGATTCACCCCTCCACTTT. Encoded protein: CASSLWHPDSPLHF.

The chain uses TRBV11-2 and TRBJ1-2; D possibly corresponds to TRBD1 (5 bases). The CDR3 is 13 amino acids. The germline V gene has CDR1 SGHAT and CDR2 FQNNGV. Trimming removed 7 bases at V and 7 bases at J, with 16 bases between. In DNA form, the CDR3 reads TGTGCCAGCAAGGCAGGGCTAAAAGGTGGCTACACCTTC. Amino acid sequence: CASKAGLKGGYTF.

This clone was found a few times. The CDR3 DNA is TGCGCCAGCAGCCAAGATTTGGGGCAAACTGCCTACGAGCAGTACTTC. This translates into CASSQDLGQTAYEQYF. The chain uses TRBV4-3 and TRBJ2-7, with D possibly matching TRBD1 (5 bases). V lost 0 bases and J 2 bases, leaving 14 bases between the germline ends. Germline loops: CDR1 LGHNA, CDR2 YSLEER. The CDR3 loop spans 16 amino acids.

The gene calls are TRBV11-2 and TRBJ2-6; no firm D call. The CDR3 contains 14 residues. The germline V gene encodes CDR1 SGHAT and CDR2 FQNNGV. Deletions cut 3 bases from V and 3 bases from J, with 6 bases between. For the CDR3, the DNA is TGTGCCAGCAGCTTTGACATTGGGGCCAACGTCCTGACTTTC. Its protein product is CASSFDIGANVLTF.

J is TRBJ2-1 and V is TRBV6-5; 7 positions match TRBD2. CDR3 length: 16 residues. Trimming took 4 bases from V and 2 from J; bases not matched to a gene: 8. CDR1 is MNHEY and CDR2 is SVGAGI in the germline V gene. The CDR3 sequence: CASSSTSDPTYNEQFF. The CDR3 coding sequence is TGTGCCAGCAGTTCCACTAGCGACCCCACCTACAATGAGCAGTTCTTC.

V usage is TRBV19 and J usage is TRBJ1-5; possibly TRBD1 for D (6 bases). There are 13 residues in the CDR3. V lost 11 bases to trimming and J lost 3 bases, with 14 bases between them. The germline V gene encodes CDR1 LNHDA and CDR2 SQIVND (reference sequence). CDR3 nucleotides: TGTGCCGGGGGTCCGGGGGCCAATCAGCCCCAGCATTTT. Its protein is CAGGPGANQPQHF.

The rearrangement joins TRBV19 to TRBJ2-7; TRBD1 aligns across 7 bases. V shed 8 bases and J 0 bases; nucleotides not matched to a gene: 4. CDR3 length: 13 residues. Germline CDR1 and CDR2: LNHDA and SQIVND (reference sequence). CDR3 sequence reads: CASSRQGSYEQYF. In DNA form, the CDR3 reads TGTGCCAGTTCAAGACAGGGCTCCTACGAGCAGTACTTC.

The chain recombines TRBV21-1 with TRBJ1-6; the table gives TRBD1 as D, unverified against the DNA. TRBV21-1 is a known pseudogene. This CDR3 has 16 amino acids. The CDR3 is CASSKLWQDSVAPLHF. CDR3 nucleotides: TGTGCCAGCAGCAAACTCTGGCAGGATAGTGTGGCACCCCTCCACTTT.

This chain connects TRBV7-2 to TRBJ2-3; 11 bases are shared with TRBD2. CDR1 and CDR2 (germline): SGHTA, FQGNSA. The CDR3 covers 17 residues. V lost 8 bases to trimming and J lost 5 bases; unmatched junction nucleotides: 15. CDR3 nucleotides: TGTGCCAGCTGGACTCGTAGCGGGGGGGCCACCGGAGATACGCAGTATTTT. This sequence encodes CASWTRSGGATGDTQYF. Using reference TRBV7-2 and TRBJ2-3 for the parts outside the CDR3, the full variable domain is GAGVSQSPSNKVTEKGKDVELRCDPISGHTALYWYRQSLGQGLEFLIYFQGNSAPDKSGLPSDRFSAERTGGSVSTLTIQRTQQEDSAVYLCASWTRSGGATGDTQYFGPGTRLTVL.